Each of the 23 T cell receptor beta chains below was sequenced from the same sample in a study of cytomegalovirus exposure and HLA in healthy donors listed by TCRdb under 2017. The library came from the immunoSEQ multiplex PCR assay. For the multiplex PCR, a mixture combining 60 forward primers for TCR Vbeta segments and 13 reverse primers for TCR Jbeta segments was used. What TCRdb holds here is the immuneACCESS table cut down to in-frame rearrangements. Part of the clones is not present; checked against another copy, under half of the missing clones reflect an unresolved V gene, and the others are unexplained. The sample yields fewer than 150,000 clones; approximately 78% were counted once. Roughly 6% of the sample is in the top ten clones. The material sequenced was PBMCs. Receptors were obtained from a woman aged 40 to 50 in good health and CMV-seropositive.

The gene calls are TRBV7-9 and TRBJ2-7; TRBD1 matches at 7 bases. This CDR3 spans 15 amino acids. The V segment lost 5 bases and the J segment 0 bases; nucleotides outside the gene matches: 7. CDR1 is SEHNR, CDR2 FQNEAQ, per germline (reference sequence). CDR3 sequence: CASSHRDRSSYEQYF. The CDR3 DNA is TGTGCCAGCAGCCACCGGGACAGAAGCTCCTACGAGCAGTACTTC.

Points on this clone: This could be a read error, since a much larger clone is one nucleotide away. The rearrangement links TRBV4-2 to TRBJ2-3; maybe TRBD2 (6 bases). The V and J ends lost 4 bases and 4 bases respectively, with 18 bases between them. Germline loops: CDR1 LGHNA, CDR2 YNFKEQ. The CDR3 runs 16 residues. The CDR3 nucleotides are TGTGCCAGCAGCCCAACAGCTACTAGCCCCCCAGATACGCAGTATTTT. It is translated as CASSPTATSPPDTQYF.

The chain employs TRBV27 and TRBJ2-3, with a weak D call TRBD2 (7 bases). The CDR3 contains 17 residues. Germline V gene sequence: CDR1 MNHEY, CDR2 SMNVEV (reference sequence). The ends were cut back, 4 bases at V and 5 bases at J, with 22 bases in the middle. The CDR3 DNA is TGTGCCAGCAGTTCCCGGTTCTCGCAGGGGAGGGTAGATACGCAGTATTTT. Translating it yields CASSSRFSQGRVDTQYF.

The CDR3 DNA reads as TGTGCCAGCAGTCCCCGCAGGAACACTGAAGCTTTCTTT. As protein: CASSPRRNTEAFF. The chain links TRBV6-6 to TRBJ1-1; D remains ambiguous. Trimming stripped 5 bases from V and 1 base from J, with 8 bases between. The CDR3 extends over 13 amino acids. The germline gives CDR1 MNHNY, CDR2 SVGAGI (reference sequence).

CDR3 nucleotides: TGTGCCAGCAGCTTAGCCACTCGGGGTTTCGCTGAAGCTTTCTTT. This encodes CASSLATRGFAEAFF. This chain connects TRBV7-9 to TRBJ1-1, with no clear D. The CDR3 has 15 residues. CDR1 SEHNR and CDR2 FQNEAQ come from the germline V gene (reference sequence). With 0 bases removed from V and 6 bases from J, the gap between germline ends came to 14 bases.

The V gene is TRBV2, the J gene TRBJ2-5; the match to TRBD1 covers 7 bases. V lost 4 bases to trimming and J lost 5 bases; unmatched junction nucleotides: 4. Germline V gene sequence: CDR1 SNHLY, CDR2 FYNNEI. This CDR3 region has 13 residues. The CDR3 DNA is TGTGCCAGCAGTGGAGGGGGCACGGAGACCCAGTACTTC. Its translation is CASSGGGTETQYF.

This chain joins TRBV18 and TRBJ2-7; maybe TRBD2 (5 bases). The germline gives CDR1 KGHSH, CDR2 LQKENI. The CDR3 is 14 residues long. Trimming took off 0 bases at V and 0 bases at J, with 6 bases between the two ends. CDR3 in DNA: TGTGCCAGCTCACCACCGGAGGCCTCCTACGAGCAGTACTTC. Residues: CASSPPEASYEQYF.

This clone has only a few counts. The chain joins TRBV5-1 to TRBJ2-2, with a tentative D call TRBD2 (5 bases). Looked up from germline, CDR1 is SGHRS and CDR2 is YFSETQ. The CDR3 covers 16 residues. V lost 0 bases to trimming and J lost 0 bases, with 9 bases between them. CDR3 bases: TGCGCCAGCAGCTTGGCGCTGGAGGCGAACACCGGGGAGCTGTTTTTT. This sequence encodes CASSLALEANTGELFF.

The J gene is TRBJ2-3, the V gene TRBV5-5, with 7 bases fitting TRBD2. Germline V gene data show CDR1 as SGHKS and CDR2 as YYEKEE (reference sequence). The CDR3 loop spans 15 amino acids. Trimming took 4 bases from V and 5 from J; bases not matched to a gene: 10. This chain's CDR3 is CASSPGLVLEDTQYF. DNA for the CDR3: TGTGCCAGCAGCCCCGGACTAGTCCTTGAAGATACGCAGTATTTT.

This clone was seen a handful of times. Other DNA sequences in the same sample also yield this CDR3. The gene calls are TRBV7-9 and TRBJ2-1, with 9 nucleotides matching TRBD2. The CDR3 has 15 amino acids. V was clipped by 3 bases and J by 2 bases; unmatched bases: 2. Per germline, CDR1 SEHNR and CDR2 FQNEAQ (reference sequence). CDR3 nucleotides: TGTGCCAGCAGCTTGACTAGCGGCCCCTACAATGAGCAGTTCTTC. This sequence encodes CASSLTSGPYNEQFF.

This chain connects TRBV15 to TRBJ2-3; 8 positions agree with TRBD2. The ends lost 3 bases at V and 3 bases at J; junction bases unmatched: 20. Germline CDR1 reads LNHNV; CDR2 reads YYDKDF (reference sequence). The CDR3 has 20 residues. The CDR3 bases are TGTGCCACCAGCAGCCGGGACGGCCGTCCCGGGACTAGGTGGACAGATACGCAGTATTTT. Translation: CATSSRDGRPGTRWTDTQYF.

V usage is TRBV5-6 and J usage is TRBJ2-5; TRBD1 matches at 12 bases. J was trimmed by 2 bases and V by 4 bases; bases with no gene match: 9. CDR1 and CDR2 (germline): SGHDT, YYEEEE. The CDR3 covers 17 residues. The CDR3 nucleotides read TGTGCCAGCAGCACCCCACCGGGACAGGGGGCGCAAGAGACCCAGTACTTC. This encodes CASSTPPGQGAQETQYF.

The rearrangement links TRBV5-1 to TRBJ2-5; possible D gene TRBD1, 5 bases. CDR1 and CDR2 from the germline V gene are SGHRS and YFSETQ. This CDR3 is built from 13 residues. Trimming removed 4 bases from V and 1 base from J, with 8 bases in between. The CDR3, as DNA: TGCGCCAGCAGCCGGACACCCCAAGAGACCCAGTACTTC. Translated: CASSRTPQETQYF.

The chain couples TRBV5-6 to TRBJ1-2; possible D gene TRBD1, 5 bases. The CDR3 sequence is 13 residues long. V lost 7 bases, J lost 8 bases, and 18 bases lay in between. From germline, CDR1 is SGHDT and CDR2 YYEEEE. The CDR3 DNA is TGTGCCAGCCTTCAGGGCGGTTCACGCGGCTACACCTTC. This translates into CASLQGGSRGYTF.

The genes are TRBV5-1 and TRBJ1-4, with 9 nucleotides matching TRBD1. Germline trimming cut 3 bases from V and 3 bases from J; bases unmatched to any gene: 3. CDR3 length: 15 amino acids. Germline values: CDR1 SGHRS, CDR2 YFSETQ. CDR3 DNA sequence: TGCGCCAGCAGCTCACAGGGGGCGGCTAATGAAAAACTGTTTTTT. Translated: CASSSQGAANEKLFF.

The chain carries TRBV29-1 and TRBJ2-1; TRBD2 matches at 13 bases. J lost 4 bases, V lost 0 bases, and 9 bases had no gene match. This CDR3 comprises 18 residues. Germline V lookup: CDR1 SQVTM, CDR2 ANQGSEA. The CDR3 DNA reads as TGCAGCGTTGAAGAGCAGAAACTGGGACTAGCGGGGTACAATGAGCAGTTCTTC. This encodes CSVEEQKLGLAGYNEQFF.

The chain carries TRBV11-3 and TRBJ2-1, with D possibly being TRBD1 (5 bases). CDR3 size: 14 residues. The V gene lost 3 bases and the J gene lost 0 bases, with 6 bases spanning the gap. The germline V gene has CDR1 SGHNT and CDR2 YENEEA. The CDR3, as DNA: TGTGCCAGCAGCTTTGACAGCTCCTACAATGAGCAGTTCTTC. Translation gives CASSFDSSYNEQFF. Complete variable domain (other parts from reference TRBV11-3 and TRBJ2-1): EAGVVQSPRYKIIEKKQPVAFWCNPISGHNTLYWYLQNLGQGPELLIRYENEEAVDDSQLPKDRFSAERLKGVDSTLKIQPAELGDSAVYLCASSFDSSYNEQFFGPGTRLTVL.

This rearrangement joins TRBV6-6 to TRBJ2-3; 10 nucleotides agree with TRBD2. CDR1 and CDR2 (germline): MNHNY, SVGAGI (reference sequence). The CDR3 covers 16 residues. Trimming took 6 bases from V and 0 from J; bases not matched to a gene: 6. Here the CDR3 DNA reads TGTGCCAGCAGCCCCGGGACTAGCGCTAGCACAGATACGCAGTATTTT. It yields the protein CASSPGTSASTDTQYF.

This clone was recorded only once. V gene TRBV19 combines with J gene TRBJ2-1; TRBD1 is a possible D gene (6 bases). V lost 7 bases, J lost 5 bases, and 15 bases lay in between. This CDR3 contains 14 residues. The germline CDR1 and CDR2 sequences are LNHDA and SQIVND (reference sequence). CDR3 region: CASTTGQNDNEQFF. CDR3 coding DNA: TGTGCCAGTACCACGGGACAAAATGACAATGAGCAGTTCTTC.

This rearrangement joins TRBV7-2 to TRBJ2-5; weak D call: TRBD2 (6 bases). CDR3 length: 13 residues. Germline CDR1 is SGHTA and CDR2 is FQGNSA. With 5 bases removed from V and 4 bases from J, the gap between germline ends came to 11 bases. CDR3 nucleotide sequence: TGTGCCAGCAGCCCTAGCGTTGGAGAGACCCAGTACTTC. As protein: CASSPSVGETQYF.

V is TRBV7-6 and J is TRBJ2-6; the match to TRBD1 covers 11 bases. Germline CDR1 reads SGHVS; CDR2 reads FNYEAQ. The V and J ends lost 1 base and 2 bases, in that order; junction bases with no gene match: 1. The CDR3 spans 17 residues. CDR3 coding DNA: TGTGCCAGCAGCTTAGGGGACAGGGGGACTGGGGCCAACGTCCTGACTTTC. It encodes CASSLGDRGTGANVLTF.

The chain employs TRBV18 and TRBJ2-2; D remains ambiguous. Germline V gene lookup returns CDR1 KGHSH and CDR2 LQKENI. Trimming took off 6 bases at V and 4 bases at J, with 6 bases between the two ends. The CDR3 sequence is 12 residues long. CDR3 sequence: CASSPSTGELFF. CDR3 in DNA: TGTGCCAGCTCGCCTAGCACCGGGGAGCTGTTTTTT. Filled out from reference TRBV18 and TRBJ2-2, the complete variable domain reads NAGVMQNPRHLVRRRGQEARLRCSPMKGHSHVYWYRQLPEEGLKFMVYLQKENIIDESGMPKERFSAEFPKEGPSILRIQQVVRGDSAAYFCASSPSTGELFFGEGSRLTVL.

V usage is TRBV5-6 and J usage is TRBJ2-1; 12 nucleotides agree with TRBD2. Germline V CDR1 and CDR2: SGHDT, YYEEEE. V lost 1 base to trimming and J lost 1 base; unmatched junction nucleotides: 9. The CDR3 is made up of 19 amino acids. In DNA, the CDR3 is TGTGCCAGCAGCTTGTTGCTAGCGGGAGGGCCGGGGTCCTACAATGAGCAGTTCTTC. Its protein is CASSLLLAGGPGSYNEQFF.